This record concerns one T cell receptor beta chain sequence. Sequenced by immunoSEQ multiplex PCR; TCRdb stores in-frame clones only, minus some. The sample consists of around 120,000 clones, 70% to 90% of them appearing once. This record comes from a study of cytomegalovirus exposure and HLA in healthy donors. There are 15 residues in the CDR3. The V end was cut by 0 bases, the J end by 2 bases, with 9 bases between. Germline CDR1 MNHEY, CDR2 SVGAGI. The rearrangement links TRBV6-5 to TRBJ2-3; TRBD1 might be the D (5 bases). This sequence originates from a woman aged 18 to 35 in good health and CMV-seronegative. The sequenced material came from PBMCs. CDR3 DNA sequence: TGTGCCAGCAGTTACTCAGGGGTGGTCACAGATACGCAGTATTTT. Translation: CASSYSGVVTDTQYF.